Given below is one T cell receptor beta chain in context. Its antigen is not known. This entry comes from a study of T cells after yellow fever vaccination. Study information: SMART-Seq v4 Ultra Low Input served to prepare low-cell-number fractions.

Study-level points and caveats: Among all clonotypes, a small share was observed in both CD4 and CD8 compartments. Weaker, the secondary response had a peak occurring faster, on day 5 versus 15.

The authors made TCR cDNA by 5'RACE template switching, adding a universal primer site and UMIs. A single record per CDR3 protein comes from TCRdb applying MiXCR to the 5' RACE reads. The sample holds approximately 600,000 distinct CDR3 sequences, approximately 13% seen once. There are 11 residues in the CDR3. Germline values: CDR1 MNHEY, CDR2 SMNVEV (reference sequence). Trimming removed 11 bases from V and 3 bases from J; junction bases left unmatched: 4. The TCR comes from a man aged 25-45 years who received the YFV17D yellow fever vaccine. The V and J genes are TRBV27 and TRBJ2-7, with 7 bases matching TRBD2. The sequenced sample was PBMCs, obtained on the day of the yellow fever booster vaccination. CDR3 protein: CAAGDFYEQYF. CDR3 bases: TGTGCCGCGGGGGATTTCTACGAGCAGTACTTC.